The clone carrying this T cell receptor beta chain was detected a few times. Its antigen is currently unknown. The entry originates in a study of human T cells and chemical hapten exposure. General study results and limits: The study found that DPC sensitization did not change TCRs above 1 in 1000 frequency. Expanded TCRs produced significantly more large CDR3 similarity clusters than controls did.

Time point indicated: patch test 2, 6 weeks after DPC sensitization. Treatment described: therapeutic diphenylcyclopropenone sensitization with weekly scalp DPC. Alopecia patients between 18 and 70 years old and suitable for DPC were used as donors. Authors' processing steps: Between about 23,224 and 700,000 TCRs appeared in each sample, and the median stood at 95,638. TCRdb fed the RACE reads into MiXCR, producing one record per CDR3 protein. The V and J calls follow TCRdb's processing rather than the paper's. Among some 84,000 distinct CDR3 sequences, about 9.4% were seen once, and the ten largest hold roughly 5%. CDR3 length equals 16 residues. With 0 bases removed from V and 2 bases from J, the gap between germline ends came to 13 bases. From germline, CDR1 is SGHRS and CDR2 YFSETQ.

This chain uses TRBV5-1 with TRBJ2-3; D is possibly TRBD1 (6 bases). This TCR derives from a woman aged 50 to 60 with alopecia areata. Some clones in this sample may be carry-over from other donors' samples. The sample consisted of whole blood, taken in connection with sensitization to the hapten diphenylcyclopropenone (DPC). CDR3 coding DNA: TGCGCCAGCAGCTTGGCCTTTGGGACAATCACAGATACGCAGTATTTT. The encoded protein is CASSLAFGTITDTQYF.